The rows below give T cell receptor beta chains drawn from one sample of a study of PD-1 blockade in classical Hodgkin lymphoma. The repertoire was sequenced with immunoSEQ multiplex PCR; TCRdb's copy has only in-frame clones and lacks some. The sample has 90,000 to 100,000 clones, approximately 78% seen once. The sequencing used peripheral blood mononuclear cells (PBMCs), collected before the fourth cycle of nivolumab. These receptors all come from a human donor with classical Hodgkin lymphoma. Both conserved end residues are part of each CDR3.

TRBJ1-6	TRBV6-5	CASRERSNSPLHF
TRBJ2-2	TRBV10-3	CAITITPVNTGELFF
TRBJ2-5	TRBV5-5	CASSLQRASGSETQYF
TRBJ1-1	TRBV6-5	CASSYSEGTEAFF
TRBJ2-2	TRBV7-7	CASSPRDSANTGELFF
TRBJ2-1	TRBV5-6	CASSFETSLQNEQFF
TRBJ2-2	TRBV27	CASSLSANTGELFF
TRBJ2-1	TRBV19	CASSTAGGSYNEQFF
TRBJ1-3	TRBV18	CASSGVTGSSGNTIYF
TRBJ1-2	TRBV28	CASSPGLRSTF
TRBJ2-5	TRBV28	CASSQTGWETQYF
TRBJ2-2	TRBV10-3	CAISRPTGELFF
TRBJ1-2	TRBV5-1	CASSETGSGYTF
TRBJ1-4	TRBV7-9	CASSSVGFTPGQVVEKLFF
TRBJ2-7	TRBV18	CASSPSGVLHEQYF
TRBJ1-2	TRBV7-2	CASSLETGRGYTF
TRBJ1-5	TRBV7-9	CASSPKYNQPQHF
TRBJ2-1	TRBV6-5	CASSYSSGGQYNEQFF
TRBJ2-5	TRBV7-8	CASSLVQAAQYF
TRBJ2-3	TRBV9	CASSARSLAGGDTQYF
TRBJ2-3	TRBV28	CASSRGWQRGADTQYF
TRBJ2-7	TRBV25-1	CASSDPTGNEQYF
TRBJ2-2	TRBV19	CASSRQDTGELFF
TRBJ2-1	TRBV13	CASHPLAGNNEQFF
TRBJ2-5	TRBV12-5	CASGSGLVETQYF
TRBJ2-3	TRBV28	CASSGGGAGDTQYF
TRBJ2-3	TRBV19	CASSWGRTDTQYF